The T cell receptor (beta chain) under discussion was sequenced for a study of T cell changes during pregnancy in multiple sclerosis. Repertoires were generated with immunoSEQ multiplex PCR, while TCRdb's copy carries only in-frame clones and drops some. The sample gives 55,000 to 70,000 clones, roughly 93% of which show up once; approximately 2% is in the top ten. This CDR3 spans 16 amino acids. V lost 0 bases and J lost 3, with 13 bases in between. CDR1 is SGHNT and CDR2 is YYREEE in the germline V gene (reference sequence). This receptor was taken from a female donor with multiple sclerosis, enrolled in a pregnancy study. This chain connects TRBV5-4 to TRBJ2-1, with a possible D match to TRBD2 (5 bases). Here the sequenced sample was peripheral blood, taken after pregnancy. The CDR3 DNA reads TGTGCCAGCAGCTTGGGTGGCTCCGCGGGCTACAATGAGCAGTTCTTC. It encodes CASSLGGSAGYNEQFF.